Listed here are 32 T cell receptor beta chains from one sample, sequenced in a study of T cell repertoires in cytomegalovirus infection. These TCRs are of unknown antigen specificity. Each CDR3 protein is one row after TCRdb ran MiXCR on the reads. The sample has about 830,000 distinct CDR3 sequences; approximately 32% are singletons. Specimen: cultured CD8+ T cells from PBMCs, collected from culture after CMV antigen stimulation. All receptors come from a human donor in good health (CMV status not recorded). Some clones in this sample may be carry-over from other donors' samples.

This chain uses TRBV27 with TRBJ1-2; D unclear. V lost 0 bases and J lost 8, with 10 bases in between. Germline V lookup: CDR1 MNHEY, CDR2 SMNVEV (reference sequence). The CDR3 covers 13 residues. The CDR3: CASSLSPAGGYTF. CDR3 in DNA: TGTGCCAGCAGTTTATCTCCCGCTGGGGGCTACACCTTC.

The chain combines TRBV7-8 with TRBJ1-1; D not resolved. Germline assignment: CDR1 SGHVS and CDR2 FQNEAQ. This CDR3 has 13 residues. V lost 4 bases and J 3 bases, leaving 9 bases between the germline ends. The CDR3 DNA is TGTGCCAGCAGCTGGGGAGTGGACACTGAAGCTTTCTTT. This translates into CASSWGVDTEAFF.

This chain connects TRBV27 to TRBJ2-7; D might be TRBD1 (5 bases). Trimming stripped 2 bases from V and 3 bases from J, with 8 bases between. In germline, CDR1 is MNHEY, CDR2 SMNVEV (reference sequence). The CDR3 contains 13 residues. CDR3 protein: CASSLIQGYEQYV. For the CDR3, the DNA is TGTGCCAGCAGTTTAATCCAGGGCTACGAGCAGTACGTC.

This clonotype was detected ten times or more. The rearrangement links TRBV20-1 to TRBJ2-1; a possible D gene is TRBD2 (6 bases). Germline V gene lookup returns CDR1 DFQATT and CDR2 SNEGSKA (reference sequence). Trimming removed 4 bases from V and 9 bases from J, with 13 bases in between. This CDR3 contains 12 residues. CDR3: CSATTSWGEQFF. The CDR3, as DNA: TGCAGTGCTACAACTAGCTGGGGTGAGCAGTTCTTC.

V is TRBV27 and J is TRBJ2-7; maybe TRBD2 (6 bases). This CDR3 is 14 amino acids long. Germline loops: CDR1 MNHEY, CDR2 SMNVEV (reference sequence). Trimming shortened V by 6 bases and J by 4 bases, and 16 bases separated the two germline ends. CDR3 DNA sequence: TGTGCCAGCAGCCTGACTAGATTAGGGTACGAGCAGTACGTC. This encodes CASSLTRLGYEQYV.

This clonotype was recorded a few times. This chain links TRBV6-2 or TRBV6-3 with TRBJ1-6; D not certain. Germline lookup yields CDR1 MNHEY and CDR2 SVGEGT. The ends were cut back, 4 bases at V and 8 bases at J, with 15 bases in the middle. This CDR3 spans 15 amino acids. Here the CDR3 DNA reads TGTGCCAGCAGTTTAGATGGACCAAATTATTCACCCCTCCACTTT. Protein product: CASSLDGPNYSPLHF.

The chain is built from TRBV19 and TRBJ2-2; 8 bases are a match to TRBD1. The CDR3 is made up of 13 amino acids. Germline V lookup: CDR1 LNHDA, CDR2 SQIVND (reference sequence). After removal of 9 bases from V and 3 bases from J, the junction contained 3 bases not matched to a gene. The CDR3 DNA follows: TGTGCCAGCAGACAGGGGTACACCGGGGAGCTGTTTTTT. Residues: CASRQGYTGELFF.

In this sample, this clonotype turned up a few times. The V gene is TRBV5-4, the J gene TRBJ2-1; TRBD2 is a possible D gene (5 bases). The CDR3 loop spans 13 amino acids. Trimming removed 4 bases from V and 7 bases from J, with 12 bases in between. Germline values: CDR1 SGHNT, CDR2 YYREEE (reference sequence). The CDR3 protein is CASSPYPGNEQFF. CDR3 in DNA: TGTGCCAGCAGCCCATACCCGGGAAATGAGCAGTTCTTC.

The genes are TRBV6-1 and TRBJ2-7; tentative D call: TRBD1 (6 bases). Deletions cut 7 bases from V and 5 bases from J, with 12 bases between. Per the germline V gene, CDR1 is MNHNS and CDR2 is SASEGT. The CDR3 has 12 residues. This CDR3 is CASKQGRDEQYV. CDR3 nucleotides: TGTGCCAGCAAACAGGGAAGGGACGAGCAGTACGTC.

This clonotype was detected only a few times. The V call is TRBV7-9, the J call TRBJ1-1; tentatively, D is TRBD1 (6 bases). V gave up 3 bases and J gave up 10 bases, with 15 bases separating them. The CDR3 has 13 amino acids. Germline CDR1 and CDR2: SEHNR and FQNEAQ (reference sequence). The DNA of the CDR3 is TGTGCCAGCAGCTTTACAGGGTTCGAAGGAGCTTTCTTT. This gives the protein CASSFTGFEGAFF. Together with reference TRBV7-9 and TRBJ1-1, the CDR3 gives the full variable domain: DTGVSQNPRHKITKRGQNVTFRCDPISEHNRLYWYRQTLGQGPEFLTYFQNEAQLEKSRLLSDRFSAERPKGSFSTLEIQRTEQGDSAMYLCASSFTGFEGAFFGQGTRLTVV.

This clonotype showed up just a few times. This sequence joins TRBV10-3 and TRBJ2-4; 14 bases fit TRBD2. Germline CDR1 ENHRY, CDR2 SYGVKD. V shed 6 bases, J shed 6 bases, and the junction held 13 bases outside the gene matches. The CDR3 spans 18 residues. CDR3: CAISGPGLAGGQTNIQYF. For the CDR3, the DNA is TGTGCCATCAGCGGCCCAGGACTAGCGGGGGGACAGACAAACATTCAGTACTTC.

This clonotype turned up a few times. This rearrangement joins TRBV5-4 to TRBJ2-7; 9 positions agree with TRBD1. The junction had 3 bases not matched to a gene; V was cut back by 1 base and J by 1 base. Germline V gives CDR1 SGHNT, CDR2 YYREEE (reference sequence). The CDR3 sequence is 15 residues long. The DNA for the CDR3 is TGTGCCAGCAGCTTGCAAGGGACAGGGTCCTACGAGCAGTACGTC. Translation gives CASSLQGTGSYEQYV.

The V call is TRBV28, the J call TRBJ2-7, with 8 bases identical to TRBD1. Germline V gives CDR1 MDHEN, CDR2 SYDVKM. V lost 5 bases to trimming and J lost 6 bases; unmatched junction nucleotides: 6. The CDR3 has 13 amino acids. Here the CDR3 DNA reads TGTGCCAGCAGTATAGCAGGGGGCGCCGAGCAGTACGTC. Translating gives CASSIAGGAEQYV.

A few counts support this clonotype. The chain has TRBV5-8 and TRBJ2-3; TRBD2 matches 11 bases. CDR3 size: 15 residues. CDR1 and CDR2 from the germline V gene are SGHTS and YDEGEE. The J segment lost 6 bases and the V segment lost 6 bases, leaving 9 bases of the junction unmatched. CDR3 in amino acids: CASTLGTSGGDTQYF. The CDR3 region has the DNA TGTGCCAGCACCCTGGGAACTAGCGGGGGTGATACGCAGTATTTT.

This clonotype was seen more than once but under ten times. V usage is TRBV7-2 and J usage is TRBJ2-4; D not resolved. This CDR3 contains 18 residues. Germline V gene lookup returns CDR1 SGHTA and CDR2 FQGNSA. The V end lost 5 bases, the J end lost 1 base, and 21 bases lay between the germline ends. The CDR3 bases are TGTGCCAGCAGCCTCCACTCCTCTGCCGGGCTCGCCAAAAACATTCAGTACTTC. It specifies CASSLHSSAGLAKNIQYF.

Only a few counts were recorded for this clonotype. The chain is built from TRBV4-1 and TRBJ2-7; possible D gene TRBD2, 6 bases. CDR1 and CDR2 from the germline V gene are MGHRA and YSYEKL. Between the trimmed V and J ends, which lost 0 bases and 2 bases, there was a span of 14 bases. The CDR3 extends over 16 amino acids. In DNA form, the CDR3 reads TGCGCCAGCAGCCAAGATCCCAGCGGGTTCACCTACGAGCAGTACGTC. This translates into CASSQDPSGFTYEQYV.

V is TRBV12-3 or TRBV12-4 and J is TRBJ2-7; D is ambiguous. The CDR3 length is 13 residues. Trimming removed 3 bases from V and 0 bases from J, with 6 bases in between. CDR3 residues: CASSFRISYEQYF. In nucleotides, the CDR3 is TGTGCCAGCAGTTTTAGGATCTCCTACGAGCAGTACTTC.

There are many counts of this clonotype. V and J are TRBV7-9 and TRBJ2-1, with D perhaps being TRBD1 or TRBD2 (5 bases each). This CDR3 has 16 residues. The germline V and J ends were trimmed by 5 bases and 4 bases, with 18 bases remaining between them. Germline loops: CDR1 SEHNR, CDR2 FQNEAQ (reference sequence). CDR3 bases: TGTGCCAGCAGCGCCGGGGCCAGGGCGCTTTACAATGAGCAGTTCTTC. This codes for CASSAGARALYNEQFF. Full variable domain (missing parts from reference TRBV7-9 and TRBJ2-1): DTGVSQNPRHKITKRGQNVTFRCDPISEHNRLYWYRQTLGQGPEFLTYFQNEAQLEKSRLLSDRFSAERPKGSFSTLEIQRTEQGDSAMYLCASSAGARALYNEQFFGPGTRLTVL.

This clonotype was seen only a few times. This rearrangement joins TRBV6-1 to TRBJ1-1, with 10 bases fitting TRBD1. The CDR3 loop spans 13 amino acids. Trimming removed 5 bases from V and 6 bases from J; junction bases left unmatched: 3. The germline V gene encodes CDR1 MNHNS and CDR2 SASEGT. The CDR3 sequence is CASSPGQGPEAFF. The CDR3 DNA reads as TGTGCCAGCAGTCCGGGACAGGGGCCTGAAGCTTTCTTT.

Many counts were recorded for this clonotype. This chain uses TRBV27 with TRBJ1-1; D gene unclear. This CDR3 is built from 15 residues. The germline V and J ends were trimmed by 5 bases and 0 bases, with 13 bases remaining between them. Per germline, CDR1 MNHEY and CDR2 SMNVEV (reference sequence). CDR3 DNA: TGTGCCAGCAGTCAAGGGTTCGGGGTGAACACTGAAGCTTTCTTT. The encoded protein is CASSQGFGVNTEAFF.

This clonotype has a handful of counts. The chain links TRBV5-6 to TRBJ2-5, with D hard to call. Looked up from germline, CDR1 is SGHDT and CDR2 is YYEEEE. The V and J ends lost 3 bases and 3 bases respectively, with 15 bases between them. The length of the CDR3 is 15 residues. DNA for the CDR3: TGTGCCAGCAGCTGGGATTGGGTGGAAGAAGAGACCCAGTACTTC. Residues: CASSWDWVEEETQYF.

This clonotype was seen once. This may be a read error, as it is one base from a much larger clone. Since no conserved phenylalanine or tryptophan closes the CDR3, a read error is the likely cause. The chain carries TRBV12-3 or TRBV12-4 and TRBJ1-5; D gene uncertain. V was cut by 8 bases and J by 2 bases, with 10 bases left in between. The CDR3 has 13 residues. CDR3 in DNA: TGTGCCAGCGATCCTGGGGGCAATCAGCCCCAGCATATT. The encoded protein is CASDPGGNQPQHI.

The V and J genes are TRBV7-6 and TRBJ1-5; 10 positions match TRBD1. The V gene end was trimmed by 5 bases and the J gene end by 8 bases; junction bases not matched to a gene: 9. Germline V lookup: CDR1 SGHVS, CDR2 FNYEAQ. CDR3 size: 15 residues. CDR3 coding DNA: TGTGCCAGCAGCCCGGGACAGGGGATGGGGGAGCCCCAGCATTTT. It is translated as CASSPGQGMGEPQHF. Combining the CDR3 with reference TRBV7-6 and TRBJ1-5 gives the whole variable domain GAGVSQSPRYKVTKRGQDVALRCDPISGHVSLYWYRQALGQGPEFLTYFNYEAQQDKSGLPNDRFSAERPEGSISTLTIQRTEQRDSAMYRCASSPGQGMGEPQHFGDGTRLSIL.

The genes are TRBV7-8 and TRBJ2-1; D perhaps matches TRBD1 (5 bases). V was shortened by 0 bases and J by 0 bases, with 21 bases between the two germline ends. From germline, CDR1 is SGHVS and CDR2 FQNEAQ. The CDR3 runs to 20 residues. The CDR3 DNA sequence: TGTGCCAGCAGCTTAGCGCAGGGTTACTCCCGATCAAGCTCCTACAATGAGCAGTTCTTC. This gives the protein CASSLAQGYSRSSSYNEQFF.

This chain links TRBV12-3 or TRBV12-4 with TRBJ2-1; 8 positions match TRBD2. Trimming took 6 bases from V and 4 from J; bases not matched to a gene: 2. The CDR3 contains 13 residues. DNA of the CDR3: TGTGCCAGCAGGGTAGCGGGGTACAATGAGCAGTTCTTC. Translated, it gives CASRVAGYNEQFF.

In its sample, this clonotype was seen once. The chain links TRBV5-5 to TRBJ1-2, with D tentatively TRBD1 (5 bases). The CDR3 runs 16 residues. CDR1 is SGHKS and CDR2 is YYEKEE in the germline V gene (reference sequence). Trimming removed 1 base from V and 6 bases from J, with 19 bases in between. The CDR3 loop reads CASSLLGSGTVDGYTF. CDR3 nucleotide sequence: TGTGCCAGCAGCTTGTTGGGATCCGGGACGGTCGATGGCTACACCTTC.

This clonotype has only a few counts. J is TRBJ2-7 and V is TRBV27; 12 nucleotides match TRBD2. This CDR3 is 15 amino acids long. V shed 4 bases, J shed 1 base, and the junction held 2 bases outside the gene matches. From germline, CDR1 is MNHEY and CDR2 SMNVEV (reference sequence). The CDR3 DNA reads as TGTGCCAGCAGTTCGCTAGCGGGGGGGTCCTACGAGCAGTACGTC. Amino acids: CASSSLAGGSYEQYV.

This clonotype was seen a few times. The chain employs TRBV6-5 and TRBJ2-2; D perhaps matches TRBD2 (7 bases). V lost 0 bases and J 2 bases, leaving 19 bases between the germline ends. Germline V gene sequence: CDR1 MNHEY, CDR2 SVGAGI. CDR3 length equals 19 residues. The CDR3: CASSYSSPRGGPNTGELFF. The CDR3 DNA sequence: TGTGCCAGCAGTTACTCGAGCCCCCGCGGGGGCCCTAACACCGGGGAGCTGTTTTTT.

This clonotype was seen a few times. This chain uses TRBV11-1 with TRBJ2-2; D call uncertain. Germline CDR1 is SGHAT and CDR2 is FQDESV (reference sequence). The CDR3 is 15 residues long. V lost 1 base and J 0 bases, leaving 6 bases between the germline ends. CDR3: CASSLDSANTGELFF. CDR3 nucleotides: TGTGCCAGCAGCTTAGACAGCGCGAACACCGGGGAGCTGTTTTTT.

This clonotype showed up just once. An end of the junction does not agree with germline; a read error may underlie this. The V call is TRBV27, the J call TRBJ1-5; D unresolved. Germline V gene data show CDR1 as MNHEY and CDR2 as SMNVEV (reference sequence). This CDR3 is built from 13 residues. CDR3 coding DNA: TGTGCCAACAGTCACGGGGGCAATCAGCCCCAGCATTTT. It translates to CANSHGGNQPQHF.

This clonotype has only a few counts. The rearrangement uses TRBV12-3 or TRBV12-4 and TRBJ2-3, with 10 bases aligning to TRBD1. V shed 5 bases and J 4 bases; nucleotides not matched to a gene: 9. CDR3 length: 16 residues. For the CDR3, the DNA is TGTGCCAGCAGTACGCCCGGGACAGGGGCCGCAGATACGCAGTATTTT. Its protein is CASSTPGTGAADTQYF.

As to this clonotype: One end of the junction varies from germline; a read error may be responsible. This sequence joins TRBV7-6 and TRBJ2-2; TRBD1 matches 7 bases. Looked up from germline, CDR1 is SGHVS and CDR2 is FNYEAQ. There are 16 residues in the CDR3. The CDR3 DNA sequence: TGTGCTAGCAGCCCCTACCGGGACAGAAACACCGGGGAGCTGTTTTTT. Its translation is CASSPYRDRNTGELFF.